This T cell receptor (beta chain) was identified during a study of shared clonotypes between healthy human individuals. Trimming cost V 5 bases and J 5 bases, with 10 bases left between them. This CDR3 is built from 13 residues. CDR1 and CDR2 (germline): SEHNR, FQNEAQ (reference sequence). Turning to this clone: Its antigen is undetermined.

Study-level results: Non-shared clonotypes were found to have lower generation probabilities than the clonotypes that were shared by all four of the sorted-subset donors. Researchers sampled only blood; tissue repertoires likely differ. Rarefaction analysis demonstrated incomplete sorted-subset sequencing notwithstanding large depth. Richness estimates generally favored naive over memory subsets.

Only CD45RO-negative cells positively selected for CCR7 counted as naive CD8 cells, so terminally differentiated effector memory CD45RA+ cells were excluded. Assay used: immunoSEQ multiplex PCR; TCRdb lists only in-frame clones, some missing. This sample yields about 2.1 million clones, of which over 85% are seen a single time; about 1.6% belongs to the top ten. The gene calls are TRBV7-9 and TRBJ2-1, with D possibly TRBD2 on 5 matching bases. This TCR was sampled from a man between 18 and 29 years old in good health. Some clones in this sample may be carry-over from other donors' samples. Sequenced sample: naive CD8+ T cells from PBMCs. The CDR3 nucleotides read TGTGCCAGCAGCCGAGCGGTAGACAATGAGCAGTTCTTC. Translated, it gives CASSRAVDNEQFF.